The TCR beta chain described here comes from a study of shared T cell receptors in the human thymus. This CDR3 spans 16 amino acids. Germline values: CDR1 MNHGY, CDR2 SAAAGT. Trimming removed 0 bases from V and 3 bases from J, with 12 bases in between. The method was immunoSEQ multiplex PCR; TCRdb's version includes in-frame clones alone and lacks a portion of them. The sample shows just under 550,000 clones, approximately 80% of them seen only once. This sample also appeared in a second study, on human thymus T cells.

The sequenced material came from thymocytes. This chain connects TRBV6-8 to TRBJ1-5, with D perhaps TRBD1 (5 bases). The receptor's source is a boy in the first two years of life with a congenital heart defect. The CDR3 DNA reads as TGTGCCAGCAGTTACTCGATAACAGGCCACAATCAGCCCCAGCATTTT. Residues: CASSYSITGHNQPQHF.